This T cell receptor beta chain was sequenced during a study of blood T cell repertoires in COVID-19. V lost 0 bases to trimming and J lost 2 bases; unmatched junction nucleotides: 3. The CDR3 is 15 amino acids. Germline V gene lookup returns CDR1 SGHRS and CDR2 YFSETQ. Assay: immunoSEQ multiplex PCR; the TCRdb copy retains only in-frame clones and omits some. In the table there are some 120,000 clones, over 75% of which are singletons. The sequence came from a human donor with active COVID-19. The donor label of this sample is uncertain. The rearrangement uses TRBV5-1 and TRBJ2-7; 9 nucleotides agree with TRBD1. The sequenced sample was peripheral blood. The chain's CDR3 is CASSLEGQGAYEQYF. The CDR3 nucleotides read TGCGCCAGCAGCTTGGAGGGACAGGGCGCCTACGAGCAGTACTTC.